A single sample is the source of the 2 T cell receptor beta chains below, sequenced in a study of radiotherapy plus CTLA-4 blockade in lung cancer (dated by TCRdb to between 2017 and 2018). The method behind the library was the immunoSEQ multiplex PCR assay. Imported from immuneACCESS, the table was reduced by TCRdb to in-frame sequences with V and J called. These copies leave out some clones; in studies compared against another copy, an unresolved V gene accounts for under half, and the cause of the remainder is not known. Across this sample there are more than 100,000 clones, with about 90% seen only once. 6.9% of the sample is held by the ten biggest clonotypes. The sample was peripheral blood, taken from a patient treated with radiotherapy plus ipilimumab. The receptors were sampled from a human donor with non-small cell lung cancer that progressed on radiotherapy plus ipilimumab.

This clone was counted once. This rearrangement joins TRBV9 to TRBJ2-3; 10 nucleotides agree with TRBD2. The CDR3 is 16 amino acids. In germline, CDR1 is SGDLS, CDR2 YYNGEE. J gave up 5 bases and V 0 bases, and 6 bases lay outside the gene matches. The CDR3 spells CASSVDPAGGGDTQYF. The CDR3 DNA sequence: TGTGCCAGCAGCGTAGACCCAGCGGGAGGGGGAGATACGCAGTATTTT.

This chain connects TRBV5-1 to TRBJ1-4; D remains unclear. Trimming stripped 4 bases from V and 7 bases from J, with 14 bases between. Germline V gene lookup returns CDR1 SGHRS and CDR2 YFSETQ. This CDR3 spans 14 amino acids. This CDR3 reads CASSETFVGEKLFF. For the CDR3, the DNA is TGCGCCAGCAGCGAGACTTTCGTTGGTGAAAAACTGTTTTTT.